Below, 8 T cell receptor beta chains from the same sample are listed, as sequenced in a study of shared T cell receptors in the human thymus. Produced via immunoSEQ multiplex PCR; TCRdb's table is partial and in-frame only. This sample has hundreds of thousands of clones, with around 87% found just once. The same sample was also studied in work on human thymus T cells.

Sample: thymocytes. The receptors derive from a boy in the first two years of life with a congenital heart defect.

This chain uses TRBV28 with TRBJ1-5, with D maybe TRBD1 (5 bases). The germline gives CDR1 MDHEN, CDR2 SYDVKM. This CDR3 is built from 15 residues. Trimming took off 6 bases at V and 5 bases at J, with 17 bases between the two ends. The chain's CDR3 is CASRRGGDRDQPQHF. The CDR3 DNA reads as TGTGCCAGCAGACGGGGGGGGGACCGCGATCAGCCCCAGCATTTT.

The V and J genes are TRBV28 and TRBJ1-6; D is perhaps TRBD1 (6 bases). Germline CDR1 reads MDHEN; CDR2 reads SYDVKM. CDR3 length: 15 amino acids. Trimming took off 6 bases at V and 8 bases at J, with 17 bases between the two ends. CDR3 nucleotide sequence: TGTGCCAGCAGCTATATCGGGAACAGGGATTCACCCCTCCACTTT. This encodes CASSYIGNRDSPLHF.

The chain carries TRBV4-1 and TRBJ2-3; D remains ambiguous. The length of the CDR3 is 13 residues. Looked up from germline, CDR1 is MGHRA and CDR2 is YSYEKL. V shed 0 bases and J shed 6 bases, with 7 bases lying between them. The CDR3 here is CASSQEEADTQYF. CDR3 DNA sequence: TGCGCCAGCAGCCAAGAAGAGGCCGATACGCAGTATTTT.

V gene TRBV7-2 combines with J gene TRBJ2-7, with 7 bases identical to TRBD2. Germline CDR1 is SGHTA and CDR2 is FQGNSA. Unmatched junction bases numbered 12, after V lost 1 base and J lost 6 bases. There are 16 residues in the CDR3. The DNA for the CDR3 is TGTGCCAGCAGCTTAGGGCTTCGCGGGAGAGGATCCGAGCAGTACTTC. This gives the protein CASSLGLRGRGSEQYF.

The rearrangement joins TRBV5-5 to TRBJ1-4, with a tentative D call TRBD1 (5 bases). This CDR3 is 15 amino acids long. CDR1 is SGHKS and CDR2 is YYEKEE in the germline V gene (reference sequence). V lost 4 bases and J 6 bases, leaving 16 bases between the germline ends. Here the CDR3 reads CASSRRAQGDEKLFF. Here the CDR3 DNA reads TGTGCCAGCAGCCGCCGGGCCCAGGGCGATGAAAAACTGTTTTTT.

The chain has TRBV28 and TRBJ2-5; D possibly corresponds to TRBD2 (5 bases). Trimming cost V 1 base and J 5 bases, with 20 bases left between them. This CDR3 has 17 amino acids. Germline CDR1 reads MDHEN; CDR2 reads SYDVKM. CDR3 bases: TGTGCCAGCAGTTTATTTCGGCGGGCACGAGGCCTCGAGACCCAGTACTTC. As protein: CASSLFRRARGLETQYF.

The V gene is TRBV6-6, the J gene TRBJ2-1, with 8 positions matching TRBD2. After removal of 8 bases from V and 4 bases from J, the junction contained 7 bases not matched to a gene. The germline V gene has CDR1 MNHNY and CDR2 SVGAGI (reference sequence). This CDR3 spans 14 amino acids. The CDR3 coding sequence is TGTGCCAGCTGGTCGGGAGGGCCGTACAATGAGCAGTTCTTC. This gives the protein CASWSGGPYNEQFF.

The table lists this clone with a count of one. The gene calls are TRBV7-2 and TRBJ2-7; TRBD2 might be the D (6 bases). The V gene lost 5 bases and the J gene lost 2 bases, with 16 bases spanning the gap. The CDR3 has 15 residues. The germline V gene has CDR1 SGHTA and CDR2 FQGNSA. The CDR3 region is CASSPVGTEAYEQYF. CDR3 in DNA: TGTGCCAGCAGCCCCGTAGGGACTGAAGCCTACGAGCAGTACTTC.